This is a list of T cell receptor beta chains from one sample in a study of human T cells and chemical hapten exposure. TCRdb independently ran MiXCR on the RACE reads; one entry per CDR3 protein. The data show about 300,000 distinct CDR3 sequences, with 4.5% to 7% seen just once and about 8.2% held by the top ten. The material was whole blood, obtained in connection with sensitization to the hapten diphenylcyclopropenone (DPC). The receptors stem from a woman aged 18 to 35 with alopecia areata. Some clones in this sample may be carry-over from other donors' samples. Both conserved end residues are part of each CDR3. Fields, in order: J gene, V gene, CDR3 protein.

j_gene: TRBJ2-1
v_gene: TRBV6-2/TRBV6-3
CDR3aa: CASSLDGPSFYNEQFF

j_gene: TRBJ2-1
v_gene: TRBV7-2
CDR3aa: CASSSSLKGTYNEQFF

j_gene: TRBJ2-2
v_gene: TRBV20-1
CDR3aa: CSARLNANTGELFF

j_gene: TRBJ2-6
v_gene: TRBV6-5
CDR3aa: CACAGANVLTF

j_gene: TRBJ2-3
v_gene: TRBV6-5
CDR3aa: CASSSAGTSTWDTQYF

j_gene: TRBJ1-6
v_gene: TRBV12-3/TRBV12-4
CDR3aa: CASSPPAAHNSPLHF

j_gene: TRBJ1-1
v_gene: TRBV10-3
CDR3aa: CAISERTGSTEAFF

j_gene: TRBJ1-4
v_gene: TRBV12-3/TRBV12-4
CDR3aa: CASSRNGNEKLFF

j_gene: TRBJ2-2
v_gene: TRBV2
CDR3aa: CASTLGAKNTGELFF

j_gene: TRBJ2-7
v_gene: TRBV7-9
CDR3aa: CASSLAPAGSYEQYF

j_gene: TRBJ2-1
v_gene: TRBV3-1
CDR3aa: CASSQLQTSGGANEQFF

j_gene: TRBJ1-6
v_gene: TRBV7-2
CDR3aa: CASSLGTGIYFLHF

j_gene: TRBJ2-3
v_gene: TRBV6-5
CDR3aa: CASEMPGQSTQYF

j_gene: TRBJ2-1
v_gene: TRBV6-2/TRBV6-3
CDR3aa: CASSPPGGESYNEQFF

j_gene: TRBJ1-1
v_gene: TRBV5-1
CDR3aa: CASSLRQGARENTEAFF

j_gene: TRBJ2-2
v_gene: TRBV12-3/TRBV12-4
CDR3aa: CASSLVSTGELFF

j_gene: TRBJ1-2
v_gene: TRBV6-5
CDR3aa: CASSYSIVMRGGGYTF

j_gene: TRBJ1-1
v_gene: TRBV4-1
CDR3aa: CASSQDLIDMNTEAFF

j_gene: TRBJ2-1
v_gene: TRBV12-3/TRBV12-4
CDR3aa: CASSFWDNEQFF

j_gene: TRBJ1-1
v_gene: TRBV29-1
CDR3aa: CSADRGAGTEAFF

j_gene: TRBJ2-3
v_gene: TRBV20-1
CDR3aa: CSARGVADTQYF

j_gene: TRBJ1-1
v_gene: TRBV4-3
CDR3aa: CASSQGGFRDRDTEAFF

j_gene: TRBJ1-2
v_gene: TRBV18
CDR3aa: CASSPPDRPYGYTF

j_gene: TRBJ1-3
v_gene: TRBV29-1
CDR3aa: CSVEVGTSSGNTIYF

j_gene: TRBJ1-1
v_gene: TRBV6-5
CDR3aa: CASSAQGVPEAFF

j_gene: TRBJ2-3
v_gene: TRBV18
CDR3aa: CASRQTSTDTQYF

j_gene: TRBJ1-1
v_gene: TRBV7-9
CDR3aa: CASSPPSSASEAFF

j_gene: TRBJ1-2
v_gene: TRBV28
CDR3aa: CASSSRGERNYGYTF

j_gene: TRBJ1-4
v_gene: TRBV7-2
CDR3aa: CASSPQAGSLKLFF

j_gene: TRBJ1-2
v_gene: TRBV28
CDR3aa: CASTARVLYGYTF

j_gene: TRBJ1-6
v_gene: TRBV6-5
CDR3aa: CASKTQGYNSPLHF

j_gene: TRBJ1-2
v_gene: TRBV15
CDR3aa: CATSRDKTAANYGYTF

j_gene: TRBJ2-7
v_gene: TRBV6-5
CDR3aa: CASRRGTGTEQYF

j_gene: TRBJ1-2
v_gene: TRBV29-1
CDR3aa: CSVEVPRVGGYTF

j_gene: TRBJ2-5
v_gene: TRBV7-2
CDR3aa: CASGSIGSSETQYF

j_gene: TRBJ1-2
v_gene: TRBV6-5
CDR3aa: CASSLTVAYGYTF

j_gene: TRBJ2-7
v_gene: TRBV6-2/TRBV6-3
CDR3aa: CASSYVAPYEQYF

j_gene: TRBJ1-6
v_gene: TRBV6-2/TRBV6-3
CDR3aa: CASSPIGGVNSPLHF

j_gene: TRBJ1-1
v_gene: TRBV28
CDR3aa: CASSFCGYPAVVNTEAFF

j_gene: TRBJ2-3
v_gene: TRBV7-2
CDR3aa: CASSLAGVTTDTQYF

j_gene: TRBJ1-3
v_gene: TRBV7-8
CDR3aa: CASSFRQSSSGNTIYF

j_gene: TRBJ1-6
v_gene: TRBV7-2
CDR3aa: CASRSGSYNSPLHF

j_gene: TRBJ2-6
v_gene: TRBV6-4
CDR3aa: CASSDSRGSGANVLTF

j_gene: TRBJ1-5
v_gene: TRBV20-1
CDR3aa: CSAGGQLQDQPQHF

j_gene: TRBJ2-3
v_gene: TRBV6-5
CDR3aa: CASSYSRISTDTQYF

j_gene: TRBJ1-1
v_gene: TRBV5-6
CDR3aa: CASSWDPRNTEAFF

j_gene: TRBJ2-7
v_gene: TRBV28
CDR3aa: CASSIGQAHNEQYF

j_gene: TRBJ1-2
v_gene: TRBV20-1
CDR3aa: CSARVAGQGYYGYTF

j_gene: TRBJ2-6
v_gene: TRBV4-2
CDR3aa: CASSQASGTGGGLAPGANVLTF

j_gene: TRBJ1-5
v_gene: TRBV2
CDR3aa: CVSSEKPPTAAPNQPQHF

j_gene: TRBJ2-3
v_gene: TRBV12-3/TRBV12-4
CDR3aa: CASSNRRPSTDTQYF

j_gene: TRBJ2-3
v_gene: TRBV7-6
CDR3aa: CASSLEGTATDTQYF

j_gene: TRBJ2-3
v_gene: TRBV25-1
CDR3aa: CASSGSGGGIDTQYF